Sequencing of this T cell receptor (beta chain) was carried out in a study of T cells after yellow fever vaccination (dated by TCRdb to the late 2010s). A note on the overall study: Libraries from fractions with low cell numbers were prepared with the SMART-Seq v4 Ultra Low Input RNA kit. Bulk TCR alpha and beta repertoires were sequenced longitudinally to track T-cell clones before and after primary and booster YFV17D yellow fever vaccination. Two healthy male donors made up the cohort, one aged 18 to 30 years and the other aged 30 to 40 years. Blood was drawn at multiple timepoints before and after primary and secondary immunization, with bulk PBMC replicates and cell subsets isolated.

About this clonotype: Its antigen is currently not known. It has no much larger one-base neighbor in the sample; base qualities were not kept.

What the work shows at the level of the full study, not this receptor alone: The study included only a couple of donors, which limits how far the findings can be generalized. Computational filtering was needed because FACS-sorted repertoires could contain abundant contaminating clonotypes from the bulk population. A small fraction of clonotypes showed up in both the CD4 and CD8 compartments, probably as a result of convergent recombination. Most clones expanded after primary vaccination (96% of CD4 and roughly 88% of CD8) were re-detected after the booster, suggesting that broad memory maintenance occurred. The secondary T-cell response was found to be weaker but faster than the primary response, with a peak reached on day 5 rather than on day 15.

There are 16 amino acids in the CDR3, from cysteine to phenylalanine inclusive. The only DNA kept is the CDR3, 48 bases in frame from the first base. V is cut back by 0 bases and J by 8 bases, with 6 bases in the junction unmatched. From a lookup of the germline V gene, CDR1 and CDR2 are MNHEY and SVGAGI. The sample's treatment or condition label, decoded: live attenuated yellow fever vaccine strain. Two biological replicates of bulk PBMCs were collected at each blood-draw timepoint. PBMCs were isolated from peripheral blood using a standard Ficoll-Paque protocol. RNA was extracted with TriZol from bulk PBMCs, CD4 and CD8 fractions, and dextramer-positive and dextramer-negative fractions. This sample was sequenced with an Illumina NovaSeq 6000. TCR cDNA was synthesized by 5'RACE template switching, which introduced a universal primer site and unique molecular identifiers. cDNA synthesis was primed from both the TCR alpha and TCR beta constant segments. Library amplification used two PCR steps, and the second PCR step added sample barcodes and sequencing adapters. Sequencing of libraries was done on Illumina HiSeq 2500 (2x100 bp) or NovaSeq (2x150 bp). Per the original workflow: MIGEC was used to demultiplex reads and collapse the reads into UMI consensus sequences, and MiXCR was used for V(D)J alignment. Clonotypes responding to the vaccine were identified with edgeR on replicate PBMC samples, with the criteria of FDR below 0.01 and a log2 fold change above 5 up to day 15. Each bulk clonotype received a CD4 or CD8 identity based on whether the sequenced CD4 or CD8 repertoire contained that clonotype at higher abundance. TCRdb itself trimmed the public reads at Q25 with fastp, ran MiXCR and retained productive beta chains. Merged by CDR3 protein, the rows form single entries marked with the most common genes and DNA. The V and J calls and clone size come from TCRdb's table, not from the authors' own analysis. Here the sample has about 310,000 distinct CDR3 sequences; approximately 3.8% occur a single time. The ten largest clones take up around 22% of the sample.

The clonotype comes from a man younger than 35 who received the YFV17D yellow fever vaccine. The rearrangement joined TRBV6-5 to TRBJ2-1, with 11 bases aligning to TRBD2. The input for sequencing was PBMCs, taken on the day of the yellow fever booster vaccination. In nucleotide form, the sequence is TGTGCCAGCAGTTACTCACCTAGCGGGGGGTCGGATGAGCAGTTCTTC. It is translated as CASSYSPSGGSDEQFF.